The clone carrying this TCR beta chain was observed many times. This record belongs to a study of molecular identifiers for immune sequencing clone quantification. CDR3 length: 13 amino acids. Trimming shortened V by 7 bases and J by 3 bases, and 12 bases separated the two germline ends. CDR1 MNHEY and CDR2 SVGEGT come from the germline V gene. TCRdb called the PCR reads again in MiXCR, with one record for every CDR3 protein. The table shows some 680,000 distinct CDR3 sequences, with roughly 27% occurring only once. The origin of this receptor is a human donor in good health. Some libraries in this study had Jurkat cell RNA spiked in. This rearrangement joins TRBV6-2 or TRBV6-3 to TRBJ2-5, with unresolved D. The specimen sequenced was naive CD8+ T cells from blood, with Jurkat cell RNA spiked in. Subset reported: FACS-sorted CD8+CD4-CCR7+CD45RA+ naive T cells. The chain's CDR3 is CASIRSVEETQYF. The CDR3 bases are TGTGCCAGCATCCGATCGGTTGAAGAGACCCAGTACTTC.